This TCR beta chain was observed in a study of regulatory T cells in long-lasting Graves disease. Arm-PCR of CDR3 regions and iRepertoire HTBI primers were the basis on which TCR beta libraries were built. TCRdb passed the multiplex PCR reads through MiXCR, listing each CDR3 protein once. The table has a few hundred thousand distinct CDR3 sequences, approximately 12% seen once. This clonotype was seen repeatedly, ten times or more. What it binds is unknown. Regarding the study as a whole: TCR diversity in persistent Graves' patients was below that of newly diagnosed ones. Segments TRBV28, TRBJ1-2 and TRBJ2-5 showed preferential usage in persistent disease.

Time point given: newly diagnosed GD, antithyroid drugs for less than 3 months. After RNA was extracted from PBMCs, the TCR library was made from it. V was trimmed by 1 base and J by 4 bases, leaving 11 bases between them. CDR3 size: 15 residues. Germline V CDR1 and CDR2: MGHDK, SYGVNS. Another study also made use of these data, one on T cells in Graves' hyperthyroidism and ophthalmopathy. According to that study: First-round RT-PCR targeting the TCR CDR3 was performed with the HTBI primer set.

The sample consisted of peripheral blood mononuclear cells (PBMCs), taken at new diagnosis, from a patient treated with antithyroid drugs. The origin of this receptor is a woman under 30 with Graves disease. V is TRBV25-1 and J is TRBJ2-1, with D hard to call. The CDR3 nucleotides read TGTGCCAGCAGTGAATCTTGGTCAGTTTACAATGAGCAGTTCTTC. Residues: CASSESWSVYNEQFF.